The entry below gives a single T cell receptor (beta chain) sequence along with its context. These data belong to a study of blood T cell repertoires in COVID-19. Losses at the gene ends were 7 bases for V and 6 bases for J; bases not matched to a gene: 10. The germline V gene has CDR1 MNHEY and CDR2 SVGAGI. The CDR3 extends over 14 amino acids. Generated by immunoSEQ multiplex PCR, the TCRdb table keeps only in-frame clones and is missing some. The profile covers 250,000 or so clones, with around 86% appearing a single time and less than 0.95% taken by the ten largest. The sample consisted of peripheral blood. This receptor was obtained from a woman aged 40 to 50 who had recovered from COVID-19. The chain recombines TRBV6-5 with TRBJ1-1; 8 bases match TRBD1. CDR3 sequence reads: CASNKKDRVAEAFF. The DNA of the CDR3 is TGTGCCAGCAATAAAAAGGACAGGGTCGCTGAAGCTTTCTTT.